This T cell receptor beta chain was documented in a study of CD8+CD57+ T cells in acquired aplastic anemia. All patients picked for sequencing had shown, by flow cytometry, an expansion of CD8+CD57+ cells. Patients were untreated when blood was sampled. This clonotype was detected many times. The target antigen is unknown. TCR beta VDJ and CDR3 profiling used genomic DNA as template. TCRdb reprocessed the reads with MiXCR, giving one entry per CDR3 protein. The sample includes some 120,000 distinct CDR3 sequences, less than 50% of them seen just once. Study conclusions and caveats: The number of CD8+ CDR3 sequences shared by patients and controls was twenty-nine.

J gave up 8 bases and V 0 bases, and 4 bases lay outside the gene matches. The CDR3 length is 16 residues. Germline CDR1 is LGHDT and CDR2 is YNNKEL (reference sequence). The sequencing input was sorted CD4+, CD8+, or CD8+CD57+ T cells (not recorded which) from PBMCs. The rearrangement joins TRBV3-1 to TRBJ1-6; 10 bases line up with TRBD1. This clonotype was sampled from a human donor with aplastic anemia. CDR3 region: CASSQDRDRGYSPLHF. CDR3 in DNA: TGTGCCAGCAGCCAAGATAGGGACAGGGGCTATTCACCCCTCCACTTT. The variable domain in full, completed from reference TRBV3-1 and TRBJ1-6, reads DTAVSQTPKYLVTQMGNDKSIKCEQNLGHDTMYWYKQDSKKFLKIMFSYNNKELIINETVPNRFSPKSPDKAHLNLHINSLELGDSAVYFCASSQDRDRGYSPLHFGNGTRLTVT.